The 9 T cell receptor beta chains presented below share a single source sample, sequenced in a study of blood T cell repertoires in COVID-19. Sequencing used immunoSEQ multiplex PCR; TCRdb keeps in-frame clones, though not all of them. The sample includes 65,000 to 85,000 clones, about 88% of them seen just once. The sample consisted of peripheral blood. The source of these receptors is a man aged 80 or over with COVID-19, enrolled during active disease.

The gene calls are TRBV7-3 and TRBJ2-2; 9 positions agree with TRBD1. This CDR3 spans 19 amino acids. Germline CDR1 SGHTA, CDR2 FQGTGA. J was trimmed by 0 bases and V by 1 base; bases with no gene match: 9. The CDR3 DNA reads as TGTGCCAGCAGCTTAATTCCGGGACAGGGCCTCGCGAACACCGGGGAGCTGTTTTTT. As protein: CASSLIPGQGLANTGELFF. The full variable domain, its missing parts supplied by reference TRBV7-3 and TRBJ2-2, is GAGVSQTPSNKVTEKGKYVELRCDPISGHTALYWYRQSLGQGPEFLIYFQGTGAADDSGLPNDRFFAVRPEGSVSTLKIQRTERGDSAVYLCASSLIPGQGLANTGELFFGEGSRLTVL.

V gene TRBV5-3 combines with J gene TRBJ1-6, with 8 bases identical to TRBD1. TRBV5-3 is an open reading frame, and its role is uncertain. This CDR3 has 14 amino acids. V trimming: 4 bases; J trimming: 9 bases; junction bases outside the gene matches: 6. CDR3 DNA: TGTGCCAGAAGCGCTGACAGGGGCGGTTCACCCCTCCACTTT. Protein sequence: CARSADRGGSPLHF.

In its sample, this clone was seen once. This CDR3 reads CSGTGGFGYTF. Written as DNA, the CDR3 is TGCAGCGGGACAGGGGGCTTTGGCTACACCTTC. The chain combines TRBV29-1 with TRBJ1-2, with TRBD1 matching over 11 bases. The germline CDR1 and CDR2 sequences are SQVTM and ANQGSEA. The V and J ends lost 7 bases and 7 bases, in that order; junction bases with no gene match: 2. This CDR3 is built from 11 residues.

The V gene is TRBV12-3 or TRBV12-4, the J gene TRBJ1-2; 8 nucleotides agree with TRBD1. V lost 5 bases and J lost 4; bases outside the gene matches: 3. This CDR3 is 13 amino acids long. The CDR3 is CASSGQGGYGYTF. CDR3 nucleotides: TGTGCCAGCAGTGGACAGGGAGGCTATGGCTACACCTTC.

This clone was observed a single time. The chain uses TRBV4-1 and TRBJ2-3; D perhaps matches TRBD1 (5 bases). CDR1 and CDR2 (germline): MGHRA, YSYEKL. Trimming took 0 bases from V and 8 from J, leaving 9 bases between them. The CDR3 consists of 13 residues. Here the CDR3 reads CASSQEEGVTQYF. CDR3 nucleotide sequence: TGCGCCAGCAGCCAAGAGGAAGGGGTTACGCAGTATTTT.

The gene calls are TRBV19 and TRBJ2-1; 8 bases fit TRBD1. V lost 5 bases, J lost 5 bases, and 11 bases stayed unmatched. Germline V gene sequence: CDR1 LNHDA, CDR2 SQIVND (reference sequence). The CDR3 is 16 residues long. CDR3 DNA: TGTGCCAGTAGTGCGCCTCGGACAGGGACCGACAATGAGCAGTTCTTC. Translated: CASSAPRTGTDNEQFF.

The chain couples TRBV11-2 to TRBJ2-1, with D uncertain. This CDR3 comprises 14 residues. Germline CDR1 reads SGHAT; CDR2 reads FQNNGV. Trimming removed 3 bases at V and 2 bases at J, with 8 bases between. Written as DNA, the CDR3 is TGTGCCAGCAGCTTGGAGTCCCCCTACAATGAGCAGTTCTTC. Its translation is CASSLESPYNEQFF.

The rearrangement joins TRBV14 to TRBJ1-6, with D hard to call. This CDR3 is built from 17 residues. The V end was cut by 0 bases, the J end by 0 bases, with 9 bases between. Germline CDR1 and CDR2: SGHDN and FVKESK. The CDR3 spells CASSQEMRSSYNSPLHF. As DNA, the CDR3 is TGTGCCAGCAGCCAAGAAATGCGGAGCTCCTATAATTCACCCCTCCACTTT.

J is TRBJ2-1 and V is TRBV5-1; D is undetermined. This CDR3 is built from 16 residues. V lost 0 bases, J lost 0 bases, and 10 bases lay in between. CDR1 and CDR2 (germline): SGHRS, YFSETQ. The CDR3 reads CASSLDYGSSYNEQFF. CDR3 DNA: TGCGCCAGCAGCTTGGACTACGGAAGCTCCTACAATGAGCAGTTCTTC.